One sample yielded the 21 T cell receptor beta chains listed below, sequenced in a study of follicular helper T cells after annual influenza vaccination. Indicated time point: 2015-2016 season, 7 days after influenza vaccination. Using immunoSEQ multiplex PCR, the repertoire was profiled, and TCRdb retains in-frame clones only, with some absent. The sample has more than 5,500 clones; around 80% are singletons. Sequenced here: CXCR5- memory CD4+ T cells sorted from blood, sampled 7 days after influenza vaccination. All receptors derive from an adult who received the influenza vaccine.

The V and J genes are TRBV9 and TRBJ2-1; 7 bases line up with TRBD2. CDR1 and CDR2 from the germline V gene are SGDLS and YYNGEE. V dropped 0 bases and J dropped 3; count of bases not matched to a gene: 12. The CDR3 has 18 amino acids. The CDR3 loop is CASSVATGASGNYNEQFF. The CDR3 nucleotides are TGTGCCAGCAGCGTAGCTACGGGTGCTAGCGGCAACTACAATGAGCAGTTCTTC. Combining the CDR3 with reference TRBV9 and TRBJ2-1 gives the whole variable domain DSGVTQTPKHLITATGQRVTLRCSPRSGDLSVYWYQQSLDQGLQFLIQYYNGEERAKGNILERFSAQQFPDLHSELNLSSLELGDSALYFCASSVATGASGNYNEQFFGPGTRLTVL.

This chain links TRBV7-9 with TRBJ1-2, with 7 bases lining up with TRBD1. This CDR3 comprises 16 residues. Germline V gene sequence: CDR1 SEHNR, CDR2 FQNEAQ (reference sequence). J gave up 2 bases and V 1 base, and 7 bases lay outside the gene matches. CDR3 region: CASSLEISGGNYGYTF. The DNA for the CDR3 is TGTGCCAGCAGCTTAGAAATCTCAGGGGGGAACTATGGCTACACCTTC.

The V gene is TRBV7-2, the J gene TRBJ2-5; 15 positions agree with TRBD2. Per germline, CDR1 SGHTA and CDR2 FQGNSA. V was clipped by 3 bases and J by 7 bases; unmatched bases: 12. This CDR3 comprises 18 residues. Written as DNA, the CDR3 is TGTGCCAGCAGCTTGGCTTGGACTAGCGGGGGGGCAAGGGGGACCCAGTACTTC. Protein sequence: CASSLAWTSGGARGTQYF.

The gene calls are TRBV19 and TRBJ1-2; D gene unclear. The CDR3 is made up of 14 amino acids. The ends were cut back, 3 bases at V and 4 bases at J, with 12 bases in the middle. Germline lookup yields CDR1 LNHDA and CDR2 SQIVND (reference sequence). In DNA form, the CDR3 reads TGTGCCAGTAGTATCGAACAGAGCCCCTATGGCTACACCTTC. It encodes CASSIEQSPYGYTF.

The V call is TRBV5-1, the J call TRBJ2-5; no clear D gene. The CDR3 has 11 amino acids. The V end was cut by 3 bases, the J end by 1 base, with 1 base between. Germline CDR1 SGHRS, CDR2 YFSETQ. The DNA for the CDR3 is TGCGCCAGCAGCTCCCAAGAGACCCAGTACTTC. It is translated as CASSSQETQYF.

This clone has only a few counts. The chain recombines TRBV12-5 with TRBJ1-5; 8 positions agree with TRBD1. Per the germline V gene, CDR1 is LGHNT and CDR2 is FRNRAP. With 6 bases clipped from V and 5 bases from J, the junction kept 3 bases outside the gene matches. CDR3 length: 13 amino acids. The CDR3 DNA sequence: TGTGCTAGTGGGACAGGGGACGATCAGCCCCAGCATTTT. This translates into CASGTGDDQPQHF.

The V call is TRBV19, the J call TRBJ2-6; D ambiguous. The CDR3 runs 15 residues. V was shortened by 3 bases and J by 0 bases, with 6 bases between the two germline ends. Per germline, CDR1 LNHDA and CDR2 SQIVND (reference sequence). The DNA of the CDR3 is TGTGCCAGTAGTATCGTCAGCTCTGGGGCCAACGTCCTGACTTTC. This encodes CASSIVSSGANVLTF.

This chain's CDR3 is CASKRGGPLYNEQFF. As DNA, the CDR3 is TGTGCCAGCAAGAGGGGGGGTCCCCTCTACAATGAGCAGTTCTTC. The chain recombines TRBV6-5 with TRBJ2-1; maybe TRBD2 (7 bases). The germline gives CDR1 MNHEY, CDR2 SVGAGI. The CDR3 extends over 15 amino acids. V shed 7 bases and J shed 3 bases, with 16 bases lying between them.

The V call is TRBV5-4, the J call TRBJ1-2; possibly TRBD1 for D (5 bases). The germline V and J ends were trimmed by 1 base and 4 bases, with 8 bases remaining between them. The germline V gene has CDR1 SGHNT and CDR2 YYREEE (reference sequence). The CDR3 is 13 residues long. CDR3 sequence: CASSLQGTYGYTF. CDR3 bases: TGTGCCAGCAGCTTGCAGGGTACCTATGGCTACACCTTC.

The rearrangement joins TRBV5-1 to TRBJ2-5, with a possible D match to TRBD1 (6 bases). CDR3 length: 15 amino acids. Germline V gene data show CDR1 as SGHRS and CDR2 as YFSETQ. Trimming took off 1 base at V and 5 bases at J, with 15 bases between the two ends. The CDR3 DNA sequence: TGCGCCAGCAGCTTGTCGGCAGGGGTGGAGGAGACCCAGTACTTC. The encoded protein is CASSLSAGVEETQYF.

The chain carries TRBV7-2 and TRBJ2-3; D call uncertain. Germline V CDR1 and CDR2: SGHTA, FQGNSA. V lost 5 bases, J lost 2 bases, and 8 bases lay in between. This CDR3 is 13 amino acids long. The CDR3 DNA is TGTGCCAGCAGCAACCACGCCACAGATACGCAGTATTTT. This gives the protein CASSNHATDTQYF.

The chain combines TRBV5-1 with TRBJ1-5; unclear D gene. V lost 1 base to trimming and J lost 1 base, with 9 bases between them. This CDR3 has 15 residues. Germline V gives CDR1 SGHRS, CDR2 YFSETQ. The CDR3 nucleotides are TGCGCCAGCAGCTTGAACGCGGGAAGCAATCAGCCCCAGCATTTT. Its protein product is CASSLNAGSNQPQHF.

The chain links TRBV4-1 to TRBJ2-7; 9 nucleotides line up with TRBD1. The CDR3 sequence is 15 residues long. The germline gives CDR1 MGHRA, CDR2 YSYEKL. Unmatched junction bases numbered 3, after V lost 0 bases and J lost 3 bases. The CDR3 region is CASSQDGDRDYEQYF. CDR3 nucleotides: TGCGCCAGCAGCCAAGATGGGGACAGGGACTACGAGCAGTACTTC.

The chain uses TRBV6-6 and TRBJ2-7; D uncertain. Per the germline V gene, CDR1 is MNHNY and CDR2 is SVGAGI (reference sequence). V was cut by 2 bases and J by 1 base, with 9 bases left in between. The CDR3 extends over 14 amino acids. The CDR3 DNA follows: TGTGCCAGCAGTTACGTGGGCCAATCCTACGAGCAGTACTTC. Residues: CASSYVGQSYEQYF.

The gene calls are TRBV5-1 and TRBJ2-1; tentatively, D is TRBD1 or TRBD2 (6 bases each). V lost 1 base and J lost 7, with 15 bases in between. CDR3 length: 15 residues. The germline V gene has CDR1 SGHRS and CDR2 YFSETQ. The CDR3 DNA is TGCGCCAGCAGCTTGTCGACGGGGGCTAGTAATGAGCAGTTCTTC. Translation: CASSLSTGASNEQFF.

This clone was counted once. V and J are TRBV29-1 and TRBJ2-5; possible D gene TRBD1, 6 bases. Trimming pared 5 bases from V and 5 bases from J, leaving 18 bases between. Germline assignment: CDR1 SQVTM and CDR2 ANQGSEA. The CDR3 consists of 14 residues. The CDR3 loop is CSVSSLQGYETQYF. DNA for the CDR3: TGCAGCGTTTCCAGCCTACAGGGTTATGAGACCCAGTACTTC.

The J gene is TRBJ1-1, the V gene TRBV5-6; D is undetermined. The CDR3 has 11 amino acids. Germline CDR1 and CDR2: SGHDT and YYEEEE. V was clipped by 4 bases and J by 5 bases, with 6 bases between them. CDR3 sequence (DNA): TGTGCCAGCAGCATAAGGACTGAAGCTTTCTTT. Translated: CASSIRTEAFF.

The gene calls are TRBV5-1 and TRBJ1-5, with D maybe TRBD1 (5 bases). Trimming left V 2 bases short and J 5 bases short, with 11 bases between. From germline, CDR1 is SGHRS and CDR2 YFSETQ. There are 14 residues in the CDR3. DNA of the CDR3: TGCGCCAGCAGCTTAAGCCCGGGGGATCAGCCCCAGCATTTT. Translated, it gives CASSLSPGDQPQHF.

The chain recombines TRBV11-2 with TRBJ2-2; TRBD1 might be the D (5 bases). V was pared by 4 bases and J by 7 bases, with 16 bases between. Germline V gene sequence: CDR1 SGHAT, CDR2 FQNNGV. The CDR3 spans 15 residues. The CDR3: CASSSSQGAVGELFF. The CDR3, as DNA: TGTGCCAGCAGCTCATCTCAAGGGGCGGTCGGGGAGCTGTTTTTT.

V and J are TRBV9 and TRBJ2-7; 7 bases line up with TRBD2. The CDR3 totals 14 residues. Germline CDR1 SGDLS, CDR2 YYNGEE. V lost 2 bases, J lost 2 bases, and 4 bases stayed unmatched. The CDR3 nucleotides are TGTGCCAGCAGCGTCGGCGCGGGGGCCTACGAGCAGTACTTC. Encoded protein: CASSVGAGAYEQYF.

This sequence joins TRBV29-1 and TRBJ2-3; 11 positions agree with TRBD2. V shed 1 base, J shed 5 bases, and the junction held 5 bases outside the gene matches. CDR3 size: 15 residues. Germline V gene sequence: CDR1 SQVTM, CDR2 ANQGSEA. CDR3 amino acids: CSVEGSGGVIDTQYF. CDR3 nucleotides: TGCAGCGTTGAAGGTAGCGGGGGGGTGATAGATACGCAGTATTTT.